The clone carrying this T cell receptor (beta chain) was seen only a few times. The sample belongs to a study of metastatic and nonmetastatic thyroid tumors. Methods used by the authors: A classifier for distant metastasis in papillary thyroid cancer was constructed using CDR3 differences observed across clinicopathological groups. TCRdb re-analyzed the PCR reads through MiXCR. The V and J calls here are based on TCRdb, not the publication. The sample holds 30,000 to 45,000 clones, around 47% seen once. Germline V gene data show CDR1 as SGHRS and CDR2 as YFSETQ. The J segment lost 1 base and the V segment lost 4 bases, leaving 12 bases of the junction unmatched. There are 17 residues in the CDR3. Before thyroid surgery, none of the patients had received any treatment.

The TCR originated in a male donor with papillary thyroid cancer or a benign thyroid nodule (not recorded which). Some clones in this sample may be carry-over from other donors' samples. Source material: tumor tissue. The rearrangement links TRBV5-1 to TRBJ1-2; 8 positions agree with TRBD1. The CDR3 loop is CASSAGQGRGLNYGYTF. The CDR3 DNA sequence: TGCGCCAGCAGCGCCGGACAGGGTAGGGGACTTAACTATGGCTACACCTTC.